This T cell receptor (beta chain) comes out of a study of T cell repertoires in cytomegalovirus infection. Study-level background: Evidence of both CMV infection and a matching HLA type came from public TCR beta signatures.

General study points: Totalled public TCR beta family frequency picked out people who carried CMV plus the relevant HLA. Ex vivo responses were dominated by HLA-C-restricted CMV-specific TCR beta clonotypes.

From the reads, TCRdb called clonotypes with MiXCR, one entry per CDR3 protein. Seen here are roughly 190,000 distinct CDR3 sequences, roughly 9% observed once, and the top ten hold 4.6%. About this clonotype itself: Antigen specificity is unknown.

CDR3 length: 15 amino acids. CDR1 and CDR2 from the germline V gene are KGHDR and SFDVKD. Trimming removed 4 bases from V and 5 bases from J; junction bases left unmatched: 4. The origin of this receptor is a human donor in good health (CMV status not recorded). Some clones in this sample may be carry-over from other donors' samples. Sequencing was done on a sample of PBMCs. The V and J genes are TRBV24-1 and TRBJ2-5, with 12 bases that match TRBD1. The CDR3 sequence: CATSDPGQGAETQYF. The DNA of the CDR3 is TGTGCCACCAGTGACCCGGGACAGGGGGCCGAGACCCAGTACTTC.